These 28 T cell receptor beta chains share one sample of origin, sequenced in a study of CD8 T cells in ankylosing spondylitis. TCRdb used MiXCR to reprocess the 5' RACE reads, holding one entry per CDR3 protein. The data hold 150,000 to 200,000 distinct CDR3 sequences, with around a sixth observed a single time. Sequenced: blood, either unsorted or a sorted T cell fraction (not recorded which). These receptors were obtained from a male donor aged 10-30 years with ankylosing spondylitis or in good health (not recorded which).

In its sample, this clonotype was seen many times. The gene calls are TRBV6-1 and TRBJ2-6, with 8 positions matching TRBD1. J lost 3 bases, V lost 6 bases, and 4 bases had no gene match. The CDR3 runs to 15 residues. Germline CDR1 is MNHNS and CDR2 is SASEGT. The CDR3 protein is CASSDTGGGANVLTF. The CDR3 region has the DNA TGTGCCAGCAGCGACACAGGGGGTGGGGCCAACGTCCTGACTTTC.

This clonotype appeared many times. The chain joins TRBV5-1 to TRBJ2-4, with a weak D call TRBD2 (6 bases). Germline V lookup: CDR1 SGHRS, CDR2 YFSETQ. The CDR3 is 20 residues long. The V gene lost 0 bases and the J gene lost 3 bases, with 25 bases spanning the gap. CDR3 sequence reads: CASSLVRGRERELVKNIQYF. DNA of the CDR3: TGCGCCAGCAGCTTGGTGCGGGGAAGGGAAAGGGAATTGGTCAAAAACATTCAGTACTTC.

The chain is built from TRBV12-3 or TRBV12-4 and TRBJ2-1; D perhaps matches TRBD1 (6 bases). The CDR3 runs 14 residues. V was pared by 7 bases and J by 10 bases, with 20 bases between. CDR3 coding DNA: TGTGCCAGCACCGCGCGTCTAGCTGGGGGCGAGCAGTTCTTC. Translating gives CASTARLAGGEQFF.

This clonotype was detected ten times or more. The V and J genes are TRBV20-1 and TRBJ2-3; D gene unclear. The CDR3 is made up of 12 amino acids. V lost 0 bases, J lost 5 bases, and 6 bases lay in between. Germline V gene sequence: CDR1 DFQATT, CDR2 SNEGSKA (reference sequence). The CDR3 DNA reads as TGCAGTGCTAGAGATCTTGGAGATACGCAGTATTTT. Translating gives CSARDLGDTQYF.

This clonotype was observed many times. This chain joins TRBV20-1 and TRBJ2-1; TRBD2 is a possible D gene (6 bases). Trimming left V 4 bases short and J 4 bases short, with 17 bases between. Germline V gene lookup returns CDR1 DFQATT and CDR2 SNEGSKA (reference sequence). This CDR3 is built from 15 residues. The DNA for the CDR3 is TGCAGTGCTAAACCGCGGGGACTCAGATACAATGAGCAGTTCTTC. Its protein is CSAKPRGLRYNEQFF.

This clonotype has only a few counts. The chain carries TRBV19 and TRBJ1-5; 10 bases agree with TRBD1. The CDR3 covers 15 residues. Unmatched junction bases numbered 4, after V lost 5 bases and J lost 3 bases. Germline-derived CDR1 and CDR2 are LNHDA and SQIVND (reference sequence). The chain's CDR3 is CASSWGTGANQPQHF. In DNA form, the CDR3 reads TGTGCCAGTAGTTGGGGGACAGGGGCCAATCAGCCCCAGCATTTT.

This clonotype showed up many times. The chain is built from TRBV12-3 or TRBV12-4 and TRBJ1-4, with D maybe TRBD1 (5 bases). The CDR3 is made up of 14 amino acids. V was shortened by 6 bases and J by 3 bases, with 11 bases between the two germline ends. The CDR3 sequence: CASSLGTSNEKLFF. CDR3 DNA: TGTGCCAGCAGCCTCGGGACTTCTAATGAAAAACTGTTTTTT.

This clonotype was counted many times. The chain carries TRBV28 and TRBJ2-2; 7 bases agree with TRBD1. The CDR3 consists of 16 residues. The ends lost 6 bases at V and 4 bases at J; junction bases unmatched: 11. Germline V gene lookup returns CDR1 MDHEN and CDR2 SYDVKM. The CDR3 DNA sequence: TGTGCCAGCAGCGCTCCGGGACAGAAGGGCACCGGGGAGCTGTTTTTT. Translating gives CASSAPGQKGTGELFF.

This clonotype was seen repeatedly, ten times or more. This chain joins TRBV29-1 and TRBJ2-7; either TRBD1 or TRBD2 may supply D (5 bases each). CDR1 and CDR2 (germline): SQVTM, ANQGSEA. V lost 3 bases to trimming and J lost 7 bases, with 16 bases between them. There are 13 residues in the CDR3. The CDR3 DNA is TGCAGCGTTGATGCGGGTTCCTCAGGGGAGCAGTACTTC. Its protein is CSVDAGSSGEQYF.

This clonotype showed up many times. The chain couples TRBV5-1 to TRBJ2-5, with 10 bases that match TRBD2. The CDR3 sequence is 15 residues long. The V segment lost 0 bases and the J segment 5 bases; nucleotides outside the gene matches: 4. CDR1 and CDR2 from the germline V gene are SGHRS and YFSETQ. The CDR3 DNA is TGCGCCAGCAGCTTGGGACTAGCGGGTTTGGAGACCCAGTACTTC. Protein product: CASSLGLAGLETQYF.

This sequence joins TRBV4-2 and TRBJ1-1; the match to TRBD1 covers 10 bases. Germline assignment: CDR1 LGHNA and CDR2 YNFKEQ. The V gene end was trimmed by 3 bases and the J gene end by 3 bases; junction bases not matched to a gene: 10. This CDR3 comprises 17 residues. CDR3 DNA: TGTGCCAGCAGCCACCTCGCGGGACAGGGGTCCGACACTGAAGCTTTCTTT. This translates into CASSHLAGQGSDTEAFF.

The CDR3 reads CASSSGTKEQFF. CDR3 nucleotide sequence: TGTGCCAGCAGCTCCGGGACTAAGGAGCAGTTCTTC. The chain combines TRBV6-5 with TRBJ2-1; 7 nucleotides match TRBD2. There are 12 residues in the CDR3. The junction had 6 bases not matched to a gene; V was cut back by 6 bases and J by 10 bases. The germline V gene has CDR1 MNHEY and CDR2 SVGAGI.

This clonotype was seen repeatedly, ten times or more. The CDR3 protein is CASSQAGDGYNEQFF. DNA of the CDR3: TGTGCCAGCAGCCAAGCCGGGGACGGCTACAATGAGCAGTTCTTC. The rearrangement links TRBV3-1 to TRBJ2-1; D is possibly TRBD1 or TRBD2 (5 bases each). The CDR3 is made up of 15 amino acids. Germline values: CDR1 LGHDT, CDR2 YNNKEL (reference sequence). V lost 1 base to trimming and J lost 3 bases, with 10 bases between them.

The chain couples TRBV27 to TRBJ2-7, with a tentative D call TRBD2 (6 bases). The V end lost 3 bases, the J end lost 6 bases, and 18 bases lay between the germline ends. The CDR3 is 15 residues long. Looked up from germline, CDR1 is MNHEY and CDR2 is SMNVEV (reference sequence). The CDR3 nucleotides are TGTGCCAGCAGTTTTCGCGCCGGGAGTCTGACCGAGCAGTACTTC. It specifies CASSFRAGSLTEQYF.

This clonotype has ten or more counts. The gene calls are TRBV12-3 or TRBV12-4 and TRBJ2-2; TRBD2 matches at 14 bases. V dropped 1 base and J dropped 5; count of bases not matched to a gene: 6. The CDR3 runs to 18 residues. The CDR3 reads CASSLVGTSGRWTGELFF. The CDR3 region has the DNA TGTGCCAGCAGTTTAGTCGGGACTAGCGGGAGATGGACCGGGGAGCTGTTTTTT.

This clonotype occurred many times. The rearrangement uses TRBV20-1 and TRBJ1-6; no reliable D call. Per germline, CDR1 DFQATT and CDR2 SNEGSKA (reference sequence). Trimming left V 6 bases short and J 7 bases short, with 13 bases between. There are 13 residues in the CDR3. CDR3 nucleotide sequence: TGCAGTGCCCTCCTCTCGCAGAATTCACCCCTCCACTTT. It yields the protein CSALLSQNSPLHF.

The sample holds many counts of this clonotype. The rearrangement links TRBV10-3 to TRBJ2-3; D ambiguous. The V end lost 3 bases, the J end lost 0 bases, and 1 base lay between the germline ends. This CDR3 has 12 residues. The germline V gene has CDR1 ENHRY and CDR2 SYGVKD. In DNA, the CDR3 is TGTGCCATCAGTGACAGCACAGATACGCAGTATTTT. Translation: CAISDSTDTQYF.

This clonotype was counted many times. V gene TRBV5-1 combines with J gene TRBJ1-1; D may be TRBD1 (5 bases). Trimming left V 4 bases short and J 8 bases short, with 15 bases between. This CDR3 has 13 residues. The germline V gene encodes CDR1 SGHRS and CDR2 YFSETQ. CDR3 protein: CASSLIPGQEAFF. DNA for the CDR3: TGCGCCAGCAGCCTGATCCCAGGGCAGGAAGCTTTCTTT.

In this sample, this clonotype turned up many times. This chain connects TRBV3-1 to TRBJ2-7; the match to TRBD1 covers 11 bases. This CDR3 comprises 20 residues. After removal of 0 bases from V and 1 base from J, the junction contained 14 bases not matched to a gene. Germline V gene lookup returns CDR1 LGHDT and CDR2 YNNKEL (reference sequence). The CDR3 DNA reads TGTGCCAGCAGCCAAGATCCGGACAGGGGGCGCATAATGGGATCCTACGAGCAGTACGTC. Its translation is CASSQDPDRGRIMGSYEQYV.

The chain recombines TRBV29-1 with TRBJ2-3; 10 nucleotides match TRBD2. This CDR3 is 13 amino acids long. Germline-derived CDR1 and CDR2 are SQVTM and ANQGSEA. The ends lost 4 bases at V and 6 bases at J; junction bases unmatched: 4. CDR3 amino acids: CSVALAGEDTQYF. The CDR3 DNA is TGCAGCGTTGCGCTAGCGGGAGAGGATACGCAGTATTTT.

This chain links TRBV10-2 with TRBJ2-7; 8 bases are shared with TRBD1. The junction had 4 bases not matched to a gene; V was cut back by 0 bases and J by 6 bases. CDR3 length equals 14 residues. CDR1 is WSHSY, CDR2 SAAADI, per germline. CDR3 sequence (DNA): TGCGCCAGCAGTGAGTCTGGAGACAGGGGCGAGCAGTACGTC. Its protein product is CASSESGDRGEQYV.

The chain links TRBV7-8 to TRBJ2-7, with TRBD2 identical over 7 bases. J lost 3 bases, V lost 6 bases, and 5 bases had no gene match. This CDR3 contains 13 residues. Germline CDR1 reads SGHVS; CDR2 reads FQNEAQ. CDR3 in amino acids: CASRSLADYEQYF. The CDR3 nucleotides read TGTGCCAGCAGGTCCCTAGCGGACTACGAGCAGTACTTC.

The sample holds many counts of this clonotype. This chain links TRBV12-3 or TRBV12-4 with TRBJ2-1; possibly TRBD1 for D (6 bases). This CDR3 is built from 14 residues. Deletions cut 6 bases from V and 6 bases from J, with 15 bases between. DNA of the CDR3: TGTGCCAGCAGCTCCGGGACAAGGGGCAATGAGCAGTTCTTC. Translation: CASSSGTRGNEQFF.

In its sample, this clonotype was seen many times. The chain joins TRBV29-1 to TRBJ2-3; 7 positions match TRBD2. J gave up 0 bases and V 5 bases, and 8 bases lay outside the gene matches. CDR1 SQVTM and CDR2 ANQGSEA come from the germline V gene. The CDR3 totals 15 residues. CDR3 coding DNA: TGCAGCGTTATAGCGGGTACGACTAGCACAGATACGCAGTATTTT. Translating it yields CSVIAGTTSTDTQYF.

CDR3 coding DNA: TGTGCCAGCAGCCAAGTGGCACTAGCGGTCCTAAGCTCCTACAATGAGCAGTTCTTC. This translates into CASSQVALAVLSSYNEQFF. The rearrangement uses TRBV14 and TRBJ2-1, with 8 bases matching TRBD2. The V segment lost 1 base and the J segment 0 bases; nucleotides outside the gene matches: 11. The CDR3 length is 19 residues. Germline loops: CDR1 SGHDN, CDR2 FVKESK. Looking up the rest from reference TRBV14 and TRBJ2-1 gives the full variable domain: EAGVTQFPSHSVIEKGQTVTLRCDPISGHDNLYWYRRVMGKEIKFLLHFVKESKQDESGMPNNRFLAERTGGTYSTLKVQPAELEDSGVYFCASSQVALAVLSSYNEQFFGPGTRLTVL.

Many counts were recorded for this clonotype. This sequence joins TRBV20-1 and TRBJ2-1; possibly TRBD2 for D (6 bases). The germline V gene has CDR1 DFQATT and CDR2 SNEGSKA (reference sequence). This CDR3 comprises 15 residues. V was pared by 0 bases and J by 1 base, with 10 bases between. CDR3 in amino acids: CSAREARGSYNEQFF. CDR3 coding DNA: TGCAGTGCTAGAGAGGCCCGGGGGTCCTACAATGAGCAGTTCTTC.

This clonotype was found many times. The J gene is TRBJ1-1, the V gene TRBV20-1; D not resolved. In germline, CDR1 is DFQATT, CDR2 SNEGSKA (reference sequence). CDR3 length equals 11 residues. The V and J ends lost 4 bases and 1 base respectively, with 4 bases between them. CDR3: CSAKKNTEAFF. The CDR3, as DNA: TGCAGTGCTAAAAAGAACACTGAAGCTTTCTTT.

The rearrangement links TRBV9 to TRBJ2-7; the D is unclear. This CDR3 region has 15 residues. With 4 bases removed from V and 4 bases from J, the gap between germline ends came to 18 bases. Germline V gene sequence: CDR1 SGDLS, CDR2 YYNGEE. The CDR3 sequence is CASSPASVYPYEQYF. CDR3 DNA: TGTGCCAGCAGCCCGGCGAGCGTGTATCCGTACGAGCAGTACTTC.